Listed here are 22 T cell receptor beta chains from one sample, sequenced in a study of T cell clonality in common variable immunodeficiency. Study-level findings and limits: Reportedly, TCR beta sequences from common variable immunodeficiency showed fewer deletions and N-nucleotide insertions.

The assay was immunoSEQ multiplex PCR, and TCRdb's table has in-frame clones only and misses some. Observed in the sample are approximately 30,000 clones, none of them singletons. No antigen has been assigned to these receptors. The sequencing sample was made of peripheral blood mononuclear cells. The receptor set was obtained from a human donor with common variable immunodeficiency.

Note on this clone: The read comes to an end 3 residues before the CDR3 does, leaving the germline J gene to fill in the end. The gene calls are TRBV30 and TRBJ2-3; a weak D match, TRBD2 (5 bases). The CDR3 has 15 amino acids. Germline V gene sequence: CDR1 GTSNPN, CDR2 SVGIG (reference sequence). V lost 1 base and J lost 0, with 11 bases in between. CDR3 sequence reads: CAWSARGYSTDTQYF. The CDR3 DNA, read in part, is TGTGCCTGGAGTGCCCGGGGATATAGCACAGATACG.

The CDR3 here is CASSSGDPSYNEQFF. The covered CDR3 bases are TGTGCCAGCAGCTCGGGGGACCCCTCCTACAATGAG. The rearrangement joins TRBV11-1 to TRBJ2-1, with D perhaps matching TRBD2 (6 bases). The sequence runs out 3 residues before the end of the CDR3; the remainder is reconstructed from the germline J gene. Trimming pared 4 bases from V and 0 bases from J, leaving 10 bases between. This CDR3 has 15 residues. Germline CDR1 SGHAT, CDR2 FQDESV (reference sequence).

Concerning this clone: Read data end 3 residues before the CDR3 end; the end is taken from the germline J gene. This chain joins TRBV7-9 and TRBJ1-1; no firm D call. Trimming removed 8 bases from V and 5 bases from J, with 12 bases in between. Germline V gives CDR1 SEHNR, CDR2 FQNEAQ (reference sequence). There are 12 residues in the CDR3. The part of the CDR3 DNA that was read is TGTGCCAGCGACGCGGGGAATACTGAA. It encodes CASDAGNTE. The CDR3, in full, reads CASDAGNTEAFF.

This clone was counted at least ten times. The CDR3 is cut off 3 residues early in the read; its end comes from the germline J gene. J is TRBJ2-2 and V is TRBV2; D is perhaps TRBD1 (5 bases). CDR1 SNHLY and CDR2 FYNNEI come from the germline V gene. Trimming left V 4 bases short and J 8 bases short, with 20 bases between. CDR3 length: 16 amino acids. This CDR3 is CASSALDSPRGGELFF. The DNA read from the CDR3 is TGTGCCAGCAGTGCACTTGACAGCCCGCGAGGAGGGGAG.

In regard to this clone: The missing CDR3 end, 3 residues past where the read stops, is filled in from the germline J gene. This chain connects TRBV18 to TRBJ1-2, with TRBD1 identical over 9 bases. The CDR3 covers 13 residues. CDR1 is KGHSH, CDR2 LQKENI, per germline. The DNA read from the CDR3 is TGTGCCAGCTCAACTATGACAGGGGGAGGC. Residues: CASSTMTGGG. The whole CDR3 reads CASSTMTGGGYTF. Based on the CDR3 plus reference TRBV18 and TRBJ1-2, the full variable domain is NAGVMQNPRHLVRRRGQEARLRCSPMKGHSHVYWYRQLPEEGLKFMVYLQKENIIDESGMPKERFSAEFPKEGPSILRIQQVVRGDSAAYFCASSTMTGGGYTFGSGTRLTVV.

As to this clone: The CDR3 is cut off 3 residues early in the read; its end comes from the germline J gene. This chain joins TRBV20-1 and TRBJ2-7; 9 bases are a match to TRBD1. Germline trimming cut 0 bases from V and 3 bases from J; bases unmatched to any gene: 3. Germline loops: CDR1 DFQATT, CDR2 SNEGSKA (reference sequence). The CDR3 runs 14 residues. The CDR3 sequence: CSARDRTGDYEQYF. The DNA read from the CDR3 is TGCAGTGCTAGAGATCGGACAGGGGACTACGAG.

To note about this clone: The CDR3 is cut off 3 residues early in the read; its end comes from the germline J gene. The V call is TRBV19, the J call TRBJ1-1, with a tentative D call TRBD1 (5 bases). Trimming took off 8 bases at V and 0 bases at J, with 13 bases between the two ends. Per germline, CDR1 LNHDA and CDR2 SQIVND (reference sequence). The CDR3 has 14 amino acids. CDR3 bases read: TGTGCCAGTTCCCACCCGACAGTGAACACTGAA. Amino acid sequence: CASSHPTVNTE. The CDR3 in its entirety is CASSHPTVNTEAFF.

This clone was seen repeatedly, ten times or more. The CDR3 goes on 3 residues after the read ends, and that part is filled in from the germline J gene. The chain carries TRBV6-1 and TRBJ1-2, with 8 bases that match TRBD1. The CDR3 is 13 residues long. Germline V lookup: CDR1 MNHNS, CDR2 SASEGT. Germline trimming cut 4 bases from V and 4 bases from J; bases unmatched to any gene: 2. The part of the CDR3 DNA that was read is TGTGCCAGCAGTGGACAGGGGATCTATGGC. Translating gives CASSGQGIYG. The whole CDR3 sequence reads CASSGQGIYGYTF.

With respect to this clone: Read data end 3 residues before the CDR3 end; the end is taken from the germline J gene. This chain connects TRBV7-3 to TRBJ2-2, with 12 nucleotides matching TRBD2. CDR1 and CDR2 from the germline V gene are SGHTA and FQGTGA. The CDR3 totals 18 residues. With 5 bases clipped from V and 0 bases from J, the junction kept 7 bases outside the gene matches. CDR3 residues: CASSTSTSGGPNTGELFF. Partial CDR3 DNA: TGTGCCAGCAGCACTTCGACTAGCGGGGGCCCGAACACCGGGGAG.

At least ten counts were recorded for this clone. The CDR3 extends 3 residues past the end of the read, so its final part is completed from the germline J gene. The V gene is TRBV20-1, the J gene TRBJ2-1, with 8 nucleotides matching TRBD1. Germline CDR1 is DFQATT and CDR2 is SNEGSKA (reference sequence). Trimming removed 1 base from V and 1 base from J; junction bases left unmatched: 3. This CDR3 spans 15 amino acids. The CDR3 sequence is CSARAGQGSYNEQFF. The sequenced CDR3 bases are TGCAGTGCTAGAGCCGGACAGGGTTCCTACAATGAG.

This clone was seen a few times. The missing CDR3 end, 3 residues past where the read stops, is filled in from the germline J gene. This rearrangement joins TRBV18 to TRBJ2-7, with 8 bases that match TRBD1. Germline assignment: CDR1 KGHSH and CDR2 LQKENI. After removal of 3 bases from V and 3 bases from J, the junction contained 4 bases not matched to a gene. CDR3 length: 14 amino acids. CDR3 region: CASSPGQGFYEQYF. CDR3 DNA (partial): TGTGCCAGCTCACCTGGACAGGGTTTCTACGAG.

A remark on this clone: Read coverage stops 3 residues before the CDR3 terminus; the germline J gene supplies the remainder. The genes are TRBV7-2 and TRBJ2-7; TRBD1 matches at 8 bases. This CDR3 region has 15 residues. Germline V gene sequence: CDR1 SGHTA, CDR2 FQGNSA. Trimming removed 3 bases from V and 3 bases from J; junction bases left unmatched: 7. CDR3 DNA, as far as it was read: TGTGCCAGCAGCTTGGCCGGGACAGGTGTCTACGAG. This sequence encodes CASSLAGTGVYE. The whole CDR3 sequence reads CASSLAGTGVYEQYF.

This clone occurred many times. The read comes to an end 3 residues before the CDR3 does, leaving the germline J gene to fill in the end. The chain uses TRBV20-1 and TRBJ2-2, with 11 bases matching TRBD1. The CDR3 runs 13 residues. Germline V gives CDR1 DFQATT, CDR2 SNEGSKA (reference sequence). V gave up 6 bases and J gave up 7 bases; unmatched junction bases: 4. CDR3 loop: CSARTGGIGELFF. The sequenced part of the CDR3 DNA is TGCAGTGCGAGGACAGGGGGCATCGGGGAG.

Ten or more counts support this clone. The CDR3 is cut off 3 residues early in the read; its end comes from the germline J gene. The rearrangement uses TRBV30 and TRBJ2-1; TRBD1 matches at 8 bases. CDR3 length: 14 residues. Germline V gene lookup returns CDR1 GTSNPN and CDR2 SVGIG (reference sequence). With V trimmed by 5 bases and J by 2 bases, 5 bases remained unmatched. CDR3 DNA (partial): TGTGCCTGGCAGACAGGGGTTGCCTACAATGAG. Its protein is CAWQTGVAYNE. The whole CDR3 is CAWQTGVAYNEQFF. Full variable domain (missing parts from reference TRBV30 and TRBJ2-1): SQTIHQWPATLVQPVGSPLSLECTVEGTSNPNLYWYRQAAGRGLQLLFYSVGIGQISSEVPQNLSASRPQDRQFILSSKKLLLSDSGFYLCAWQTGVAYNEQFFGPGTRLTVL.

In the case of this clone: The read comes to an end 3 residues before the CDR3 does, leaving the germline J gene to fill in the end. The chain uses TRBV19 and TRBJ2-3; 8 bases map to TRBD2. The germline gives CDR1 LNHDA, CDR2 SQIVND (reference sequence). The CDR3 contains 16 residues. V dropped 5 bases and J dropped 7; count of bases not matched to a gene: 14. Partial CDR3 DNA: TGTGCCAGTAGTTTCAGTGGGGCGGGGGGTGGAAATACG. Residues: CASSFSGAGGGNT. The full CDR3 protein is CASSFSGAGGGNTQYF.

This clone has more than one count but fewer than ten. The read halts 3 residues ahead of the CDR3 end, with the missing end drawn from the germline J gene. V and J are TRBV19 and TRBJ2-7; 11 bases match TRBD2. V lost 7 bases, J lost 3 bases, and 11 bases stayed unmatched. This CDR3 has 16 residues. Germline V gene data show CDR1 as LNHDA and CDR2 as SQIVND (reference sequence). CDR3 in amino acids: CASNGVTSGEDYEQYF. Incomplete CDR3 DNA: TGTGCCAGTAATGGGGTGACTAGCGGGGAAGACTACGAG.

Details on this clone: Sequencing ends 3 residues short of the CDR3 end; the germline J gene provides the rest. The V gene is TRBV2, the J gene TRBJ2-1; 7 nucleotides agree with TRBD2. The CDR3 runs 15 residues. Germline V lookup: CDR1 SNHLY, CDR2 FYNNEI. V dropped 8 bases and J dropped 3; count of bases not matched to a gene: 10. The covered CDR3 bases are TGTGCCAGCTGCCCCCCCGAGCGGGGCTACAATGAG. This encodes CASCPPERGYNE. The CDR3 as a whole reads CASCPPERGYNEQFF.

This clone was detected only a few times. The read terminates 3 residues ahead of where the CDR3 ends, so the germline J gene completes it. The rearrangement links TRBV7-9 to TRBJ1-2; D call uncertain. This CDR3 comprises 13 residues. CDR1 SEHNR and CDR2 FQNEAQ come from the germline V gene (reference sequence). The ends were cut back, 8 bases at V and 2 bases at J, with 12 bases in the middle. CDR3 protein: CASGLTQNYGYTF. The covered CDR3 bases are TGTGCCAGCGGATTGACACAAAACTATGGC.

This clone was seen at least ten times. The sequence runs out 3 residues before the end of the CDR3; the remainder is reconstructed from the germline J gene. This chain links TRBV29-1 with TRBJ1-1, with D possibly matching TRBD1 (5 bases). The length of the CDR3 is 14 residues. V lost 4 bases to trimming and J lost 3 bases, with 15 bases between them. Germline V gene data show CDR1 as SQVTM and CDR2 as ANQGSEA. The CDR3 sequence is CSVGATAKDTEAFF. The CDR3 bases that were read are TGCAGCGTTGGAGCGACAGCTAAAGACACTGAA.

This clone showed up just a few times. Coverage ceases 3 residues before the CDR3 finishes, and the germline J gene fills in the end. This chain connects TRBV2 to TRBJ1-4, with TRBD1 identical over 9 bases. The germline CDR1 and CDR2 sequences are SNHLY and FYNNEI. The ends lost 4 bases at V and 4 bases at J; junction bases unmatched: 4. The CDR3 has 15 residues. CDR3 DNA (partial): TGTGCCAGCAGTGTCGGGACAGGGCGTAATGAAAAA. Protein product: CASSVGTGRNEK. The CDR3 in its entirety is CASSVGTGRNEKLFF. Drawing the rest from reference TRBV2 and TRBJ1-4, the complete variable domain is EPEVTQTPSHQVTQMGQEVILRCVPISNHLYFYWYRQILGQKVEFLVSFYNNEISEKSEIFDDQFSVERPDGSNFTLKIRSTKLEDSAMYFCASSVGTGRNEKLFFGSGTQLSVL.

The CDR3 bases that were read are TGCGCCAGCAGTGTGCCCTCAGACAGGGGGGGCTACGAG. Translated: CASSVPSDRGGYE. The CDR3 in full is CASSVPSDRGGYEQYF. V and J are TRBV10-2 and TRBJ2-7; TRBD1 matches at 9 bases. The read stops 3 residues short of the end of the CDR3; the missing end is completed from the germline J gene. The germline V gene has CDR1 WSHSY and CDR2 SAAADI. V shed 4 bases, J shed 3 bases, and the junction held 10 bases outside the gene matches. CDR3 size: 16 residues.

This clone was seen at least ten times. From the germline J gene comes the end of the CDR3, since the read stops 3 residues before it. This chain joins TRBV5-4 and TRBJ2-7; possibly TRBD1 for D (6 bases). The V and J ends lost 2 bases and 5 bases respectively, with 8 bases between them. The CDR3 totals 12 residues. The germline CDR1 and CDR2 sequences are SGHNT and YYREEE (reference sequence). The DNA read from the CDR3 is TGTGCCAGCAGCTTTTACAGGGACGAG. Protein product: CASSFYRDE. The entire CDR3 is CASSFYRDEQYF.